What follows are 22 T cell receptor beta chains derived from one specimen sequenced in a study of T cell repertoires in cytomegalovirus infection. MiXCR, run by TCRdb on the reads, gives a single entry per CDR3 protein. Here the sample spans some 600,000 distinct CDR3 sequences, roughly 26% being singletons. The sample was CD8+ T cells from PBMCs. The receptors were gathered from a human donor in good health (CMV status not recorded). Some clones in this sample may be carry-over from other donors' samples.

This chain's CDR3 is CASSTRTPDSETQYF. In nucleotides, the CDR3 is TGTGCCAGCAGCACGCGGACACCCGATAGCGAGACCCAGTACTTC. This chain connects TRBV7-9 to TRBJ2-5; a possible D gene is TRBD1 (5 bases). The V gene lost 5 bases and the J gene lost 5 bases, with 18 bases spanning the gap. The germline gives CDR1 SEHNR, CDR2 FQNEAQ (reference sequence). The CDR3 sequence is 15 residues long. Drawing the rest from reference TRBV7-9 and TRBJ2-5, the complete variable domain is DTGVSQNPRHKITKRGQNVTFRCDPISEHNRLYWYRQTLGQGPEFLTYFQNEAQLEKSRLLSDRFSAERPKGSFSTLEIQRTEQGDSAMYLCASSTRTPDSETQYFGPGTRLLVL.

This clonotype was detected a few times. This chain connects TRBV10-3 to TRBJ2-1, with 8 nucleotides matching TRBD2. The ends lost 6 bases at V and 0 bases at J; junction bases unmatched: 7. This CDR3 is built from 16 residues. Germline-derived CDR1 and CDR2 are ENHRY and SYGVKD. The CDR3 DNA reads TGTGCCATCAGGGCCGGGGGGGGTGCCTCCTACAATGAGCAGTTCTTC. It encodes CAIRAGGGASYNEQFF.

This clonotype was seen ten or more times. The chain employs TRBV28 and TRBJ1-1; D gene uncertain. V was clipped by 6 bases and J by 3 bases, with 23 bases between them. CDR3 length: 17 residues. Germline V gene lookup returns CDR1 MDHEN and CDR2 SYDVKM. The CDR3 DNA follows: TGTGCCAGCAGCCCACGCAACCTTGGGCATGAAGACACTGAAGCTTTCTTT. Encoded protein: CASSPRNLGHEDTEAFF.

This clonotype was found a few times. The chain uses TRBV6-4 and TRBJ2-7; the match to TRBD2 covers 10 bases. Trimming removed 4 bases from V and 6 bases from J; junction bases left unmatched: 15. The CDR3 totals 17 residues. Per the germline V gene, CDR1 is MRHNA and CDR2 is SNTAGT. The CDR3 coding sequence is TGTGCCAGCAGTGTCCGGCTAGCGGGGGAAAGACGGGCCGAGCAGTACGTC. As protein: CASSVRLAGERRAEQYV.

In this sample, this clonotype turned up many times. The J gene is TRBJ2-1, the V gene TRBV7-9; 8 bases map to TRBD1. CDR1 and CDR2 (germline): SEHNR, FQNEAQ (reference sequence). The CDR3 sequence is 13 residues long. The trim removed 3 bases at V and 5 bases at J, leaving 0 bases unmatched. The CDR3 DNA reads TGTGCCAGCAGCTTGGACAGGGACAATGAGCAGTTCTTC. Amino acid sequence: CASSLDRDNEQFF.

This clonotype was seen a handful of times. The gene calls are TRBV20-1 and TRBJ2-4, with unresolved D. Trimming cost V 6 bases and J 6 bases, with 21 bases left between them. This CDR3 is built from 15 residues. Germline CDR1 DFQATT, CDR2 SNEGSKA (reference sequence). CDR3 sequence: CSASEWTEKPNIQYF. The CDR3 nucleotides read TGCAGTGCGTCCGAATGGACGGAAAAACCAAACATTCAGTACTTC.

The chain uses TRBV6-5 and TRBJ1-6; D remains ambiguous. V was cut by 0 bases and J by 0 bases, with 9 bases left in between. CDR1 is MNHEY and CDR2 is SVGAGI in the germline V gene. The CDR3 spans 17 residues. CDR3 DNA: TGTGCCAGCAGTTACTCACCGCGGAGCTCCTATAATTCACCCCTCCACTTT. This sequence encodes CASSYSPRSSYNSPLHF.

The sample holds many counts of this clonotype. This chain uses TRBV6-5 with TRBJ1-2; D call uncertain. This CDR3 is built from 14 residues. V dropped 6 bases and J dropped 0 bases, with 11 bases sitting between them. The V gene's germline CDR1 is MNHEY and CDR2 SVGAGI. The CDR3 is CASSPLSTNYGYTF. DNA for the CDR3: TGTGCCAGCAGCCCTTTATCAACTAACTATGGCTACACCTTC.

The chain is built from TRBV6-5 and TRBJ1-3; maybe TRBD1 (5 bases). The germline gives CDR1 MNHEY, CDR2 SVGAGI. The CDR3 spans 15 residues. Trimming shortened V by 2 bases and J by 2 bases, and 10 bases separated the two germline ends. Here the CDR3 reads CASSYDTGAGNTIYF. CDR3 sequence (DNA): TGTGCCAGCAGTTACGATACAGGAGCTGGAAACACCATATATTTT.

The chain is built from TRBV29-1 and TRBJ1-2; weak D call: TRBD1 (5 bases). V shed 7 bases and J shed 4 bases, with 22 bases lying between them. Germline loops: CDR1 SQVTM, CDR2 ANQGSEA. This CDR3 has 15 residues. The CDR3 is CSADPSTVQGYGYTF. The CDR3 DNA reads TGCAGCGCCGACCCGTCGACAGTTCAGGGCTATGGCTACACCTTC.

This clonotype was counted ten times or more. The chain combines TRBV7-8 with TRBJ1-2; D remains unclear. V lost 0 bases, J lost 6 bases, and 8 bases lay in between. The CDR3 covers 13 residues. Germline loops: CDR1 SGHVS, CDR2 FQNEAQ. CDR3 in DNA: TGTGCCAGCAGCTTAGCGCTGACGGATGGCTACACCTTC. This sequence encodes CASSLALTDGYTF.

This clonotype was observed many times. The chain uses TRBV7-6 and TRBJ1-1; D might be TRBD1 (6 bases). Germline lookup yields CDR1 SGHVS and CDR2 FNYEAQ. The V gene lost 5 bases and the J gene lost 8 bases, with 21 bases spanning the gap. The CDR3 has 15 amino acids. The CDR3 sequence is CASSDKGAGAPEAFF. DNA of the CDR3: TGTGCCAGCAGCGACAAAGGGGCAGGGGCCCCCGAAGCTTTCTTT.

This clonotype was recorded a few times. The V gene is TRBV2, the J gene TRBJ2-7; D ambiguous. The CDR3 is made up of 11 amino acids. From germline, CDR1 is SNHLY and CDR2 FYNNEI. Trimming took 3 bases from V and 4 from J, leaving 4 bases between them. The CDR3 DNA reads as TGTGCCAGCAGTGAGAAGTACGAGCAGTACTTC. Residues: CASSEKYEQYF.

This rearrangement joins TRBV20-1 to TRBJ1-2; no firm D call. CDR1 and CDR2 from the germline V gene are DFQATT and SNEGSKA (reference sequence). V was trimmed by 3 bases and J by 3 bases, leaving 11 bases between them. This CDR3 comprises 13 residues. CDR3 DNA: TGCAGTGCTAGGGATGGCTTGGACTATGGCTACACCTTC. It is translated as CSARDGLDYGYTF.

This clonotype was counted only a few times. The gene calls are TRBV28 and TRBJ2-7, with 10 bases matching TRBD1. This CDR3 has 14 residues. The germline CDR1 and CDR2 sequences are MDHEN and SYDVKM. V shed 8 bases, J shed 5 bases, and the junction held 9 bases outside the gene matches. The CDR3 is CASLSPGTGDEQYF. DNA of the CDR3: TGTGCCAGCTTGTCCCCCGGGACAGGGGACGAGCAGTACTTC.

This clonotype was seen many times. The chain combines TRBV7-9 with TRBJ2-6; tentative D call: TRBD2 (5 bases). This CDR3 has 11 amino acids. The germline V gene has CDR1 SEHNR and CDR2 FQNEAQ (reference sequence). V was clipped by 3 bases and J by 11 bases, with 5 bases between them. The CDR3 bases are TGTGCCAGCAGCTTGGGAGACGTCCTGACTTTC. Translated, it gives CASSLGDVLTF.

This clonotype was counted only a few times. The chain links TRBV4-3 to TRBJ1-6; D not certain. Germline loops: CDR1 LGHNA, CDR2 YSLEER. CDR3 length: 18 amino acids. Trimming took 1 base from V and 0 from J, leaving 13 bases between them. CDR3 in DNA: TGCGCCAGCAGCCAAGTTCTCTCAACGGTCTCCTATAATTCACCCCTCCACTTT. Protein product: CASSQVLSTVSYNSPLHF.

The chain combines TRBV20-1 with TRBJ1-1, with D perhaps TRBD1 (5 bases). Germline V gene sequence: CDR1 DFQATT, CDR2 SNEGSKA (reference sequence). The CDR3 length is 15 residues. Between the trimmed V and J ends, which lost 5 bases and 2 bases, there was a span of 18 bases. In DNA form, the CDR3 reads TGCAGTGCTTGGGGGACGGGCCAGTATAACACTGAAGCTTTCTTT. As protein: CSAWGTGQYNTEAFF.

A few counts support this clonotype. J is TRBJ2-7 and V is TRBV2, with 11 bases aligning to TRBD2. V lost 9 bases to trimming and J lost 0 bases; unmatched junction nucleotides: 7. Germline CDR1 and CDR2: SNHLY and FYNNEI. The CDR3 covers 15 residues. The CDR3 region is CARSRLAGISYEQYF. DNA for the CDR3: TGTGCCAGATCTAGACTAGCGGGGATCTCCTACGAGCAGTACTTC.

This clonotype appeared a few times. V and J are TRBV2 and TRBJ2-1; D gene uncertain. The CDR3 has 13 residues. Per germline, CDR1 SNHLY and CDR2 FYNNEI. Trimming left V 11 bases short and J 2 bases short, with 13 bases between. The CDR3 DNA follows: TGTGCCTCCCTGGATTGGGCCTACAATGAGCAGTTCTTC. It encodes CASLDWAYNEQFF.

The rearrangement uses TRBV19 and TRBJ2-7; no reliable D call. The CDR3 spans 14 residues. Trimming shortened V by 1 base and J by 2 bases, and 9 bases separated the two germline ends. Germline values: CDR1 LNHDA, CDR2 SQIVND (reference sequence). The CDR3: CASSIAAVPYEQYF. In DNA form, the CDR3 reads TGTGCCAGTAGTATAGCGGCAGTCCCCTACGAGCAGTACTTC. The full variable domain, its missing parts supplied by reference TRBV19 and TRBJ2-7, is DGGITQSPKYLFRKEGQNVTLSCEQNLNHDAMYWYRQDPGQGLRLIYYSQIVNDFQKGDIAEGYSVSREKKESFPLTVTSAQKNPTAFYLCASSIAAVPYEQYFGPGTRLTVT.

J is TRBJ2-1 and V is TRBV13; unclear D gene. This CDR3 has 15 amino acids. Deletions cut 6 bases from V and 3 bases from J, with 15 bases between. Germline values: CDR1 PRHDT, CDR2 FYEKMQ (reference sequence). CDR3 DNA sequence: TGTGCCAGCAGTTACGGTGTGAGAGACTACAATGAGCAGTTCTTC. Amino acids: CASSYGVRDYNEQFF.